Only a few counts were recorded for the clone carrying this T cell receptor beta chain. Its specificity is unknown. Broader study findings: Larger-cohort validation covered only one TCR beta V-J rearrangement.

Memory CD4+ T cells were sorted as CD4+CD45RO+CD25- cells. In TCRdb, the 5' RACE reads were re-called with MiXCR into one record per CDR3 protein. Of approximately 44,000 distinct CDR3 sequences in the sample, roughly 27% are singletons; the top ten hold about 3.7%. CDR1 is SNHLY and CDR2 is FYNNEI in the germline V gene. V lost 5 bases and J lost 1, with 3 bases in between. The CDR3 covers 13 residues. Source material: memory CD4+ T cells sorted from a lymph node. The subset: memory CD4+ T cells, CD4+CD45RO+CD25-. This TCR was recovered from a female donor with breast cancer. This chain connects TRBV2 to TRBJ2-6; D call uncertain. This chain's CDR3 is CASSQSGANVLTF. The CDR3 DNA is TGTGCCAGCAGTCAATCTGGGGCCAACGTCCTGACTTTC.